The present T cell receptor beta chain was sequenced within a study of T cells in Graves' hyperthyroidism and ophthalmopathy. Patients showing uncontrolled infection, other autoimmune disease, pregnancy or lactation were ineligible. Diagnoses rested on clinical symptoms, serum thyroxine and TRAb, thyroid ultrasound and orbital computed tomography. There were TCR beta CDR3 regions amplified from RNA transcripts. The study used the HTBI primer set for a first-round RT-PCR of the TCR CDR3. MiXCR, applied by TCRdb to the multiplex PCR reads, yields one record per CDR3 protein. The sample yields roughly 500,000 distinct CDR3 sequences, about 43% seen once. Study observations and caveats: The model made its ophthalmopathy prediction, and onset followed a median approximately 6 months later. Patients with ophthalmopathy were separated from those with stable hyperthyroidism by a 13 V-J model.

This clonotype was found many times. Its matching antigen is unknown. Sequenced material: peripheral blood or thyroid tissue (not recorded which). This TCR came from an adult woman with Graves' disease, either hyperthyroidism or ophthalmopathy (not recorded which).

CDR3 DNA: TGTGCCAGCAGCTTAGGGGATTGGGAACAGTACTTC. It translates to CASSLGDWEQYF. The chain links TRBV7-9 to TRBJ2-7; D unclear. V lost 1 base and J lost 10, with 11 bases in between. Looked up from germline, CDR1 is SEHNR and CDR2 is FQNEAQ (reference sequence). The CDR3 runs to 12 residues. Drawing the rest from reference TRBV7-9 and TRBJ2-7, the complete variable domain is DTGVSQNPRHKITKRGQNVTFRCDPISEHNRLYWYRQTLGQGPEFLTYFQNEAQLEKSRLLSDRFSAERPKGSFSTLEIQRTEQGDSAMYLCASSLGDWEQYFGPGTRLTVT.